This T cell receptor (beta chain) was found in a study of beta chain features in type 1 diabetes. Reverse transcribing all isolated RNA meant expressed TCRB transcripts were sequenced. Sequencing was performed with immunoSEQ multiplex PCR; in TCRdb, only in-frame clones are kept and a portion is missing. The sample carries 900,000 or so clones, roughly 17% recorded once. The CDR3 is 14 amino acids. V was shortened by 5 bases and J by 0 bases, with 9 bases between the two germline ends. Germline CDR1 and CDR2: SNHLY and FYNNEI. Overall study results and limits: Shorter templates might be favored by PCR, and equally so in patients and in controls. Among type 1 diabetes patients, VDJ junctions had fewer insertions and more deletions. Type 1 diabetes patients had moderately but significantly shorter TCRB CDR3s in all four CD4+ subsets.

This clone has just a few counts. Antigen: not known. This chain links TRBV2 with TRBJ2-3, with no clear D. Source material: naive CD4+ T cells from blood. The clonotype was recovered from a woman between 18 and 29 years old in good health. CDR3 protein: CASSLLTSTDTQYF. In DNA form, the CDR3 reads TGTGCCAGCAGTCTTCTCACTAGCACAGATACGCAGTATTTT. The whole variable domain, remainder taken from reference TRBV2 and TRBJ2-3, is EPEVTQTPSHQVTQMGQEVILRCVPISNHLYFYWYRQILGQKVEFLVSFYNNEISEKSEIFDDQFSVERPDGSNFTLKIRSTKLEDSAMYFCASSLLTSTDTQYFGPGTRLTVL.